The sequence of this T cell receptor (delta chain) was determined in a study of gamma-delta chains in newborns, infants, children. Study-wide background: Microbial exposure reportedly drives polyclonal innate γδ T cell expansion after birth.

CDR1 GEAIGNYY and CDR2 EKD come from the germline V gene. CDR3 length: 16 amino acids. TCRdb called clones anew from the reads with CATT. The sample has 8,500 to 14,000 delta-chain clones, over 8% seen once. Comment on this clone: The germline gene is not matched at one end of the junction; a read error may be the cause.

The sequenced sample consisted of blood. This chain joins TRDV2 and TRDJ1; no clear D. The receptor comes from a child who was a newborn, infant or young child, either healthy, febrile or measles-vaccinated (not recorded which). Here the CDR3 DNA reads TGTGCCTGTGGCACCGTTGGCCCGCCGGCCACCGATAAACTCATCTTT. This sequence encodes CACGTVGPPATDKLIF.